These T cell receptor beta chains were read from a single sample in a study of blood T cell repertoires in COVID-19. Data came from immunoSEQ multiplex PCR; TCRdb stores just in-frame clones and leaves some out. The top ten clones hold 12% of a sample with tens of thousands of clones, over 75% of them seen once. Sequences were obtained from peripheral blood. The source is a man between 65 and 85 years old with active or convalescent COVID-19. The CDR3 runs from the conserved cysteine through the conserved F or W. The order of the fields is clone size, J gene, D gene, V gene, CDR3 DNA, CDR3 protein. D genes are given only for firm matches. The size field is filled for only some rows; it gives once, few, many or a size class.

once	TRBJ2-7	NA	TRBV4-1	TGCGCCAGCAGCCAAGTTGGGGCGGGGAACTCCTACGAGCAGTACTTC	CASSQVGAGNSYEQYF
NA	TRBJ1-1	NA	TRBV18	TGTGCCAGCTCACCTGAGAGGGCGGCCACTGAAGCTTTCTTT	CASSPERAATEAFF
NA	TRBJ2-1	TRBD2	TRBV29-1	TGCAGCGTACCGGGACTAGCGGGGGTTGAGCAGTTCTTC	CSVPGLAGVEQFF
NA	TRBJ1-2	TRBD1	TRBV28	TGTGCCAGCAGTCGCGACAGGGCGGGCTATGGCTACACCTTC	CASSRDRAGYGYTF
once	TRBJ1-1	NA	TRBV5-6	TGTGCCAGCAGCTTCCCCCCAGGCATGAACACTGAAGCTTTCTTT	CASSFPPGMNTEAFF
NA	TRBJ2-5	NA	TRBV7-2	TGTGCCAGCAGCCTGGACAGAGGGCGCGAGGCCCAGTACTTC	CASSLDRGREAQYF
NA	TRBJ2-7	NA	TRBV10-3	TGTGCCATCAGTGAGTCCTGGACGGGGGAGAGCTCCTACGAGCAGTACTTC	CAISESWTGESSYEQYF
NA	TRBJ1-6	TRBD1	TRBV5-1	TGCGCCAGCGGGGGCAGGGGGGATAATTCACCCCTCCACTTT	CASGGRGDNSPLHF
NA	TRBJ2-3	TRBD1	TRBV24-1	TGTGCCACCAGTGATTTTGGACAGGGGGCGCAGCCAGATACGCAGTATTTT	CATSDFGQGAQPDTQYF
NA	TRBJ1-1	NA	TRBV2	TGTGCCAGCAGCCTAGAGGTAGGCACTGAAGCTTTCTTT	CASSLEVGTEAFF
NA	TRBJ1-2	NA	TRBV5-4	TGTGCCAGCAGCGGGGGTGCGGGATCGAACTATGGCTACACCTTC	CASSGGAGSNYGYTF
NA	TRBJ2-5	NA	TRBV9	TGTGCCAGCAGCGTAGTTGGGGGGGCGGAAGAGACCCAGTACTTC	CASSVVGGAEETQYF
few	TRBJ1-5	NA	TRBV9	TGTGCCAGCAGCGCCGGGATTAGTAATCAGCCCCAGCATTTT	CASSAGISNQPQHF
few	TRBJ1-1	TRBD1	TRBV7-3	TGTGCCAGCAGCTTAGGTTCCCAACAGGGGAGAATGGCTGAAGCTTTCTTT	CASSLGSQQGRMAEAFF
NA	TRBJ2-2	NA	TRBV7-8	TGTGCCAGCACCCCCGTACTGGGGCCCGGGGAGCTGTTTTTT	CASTPVLGPGELFF
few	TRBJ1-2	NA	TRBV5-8	TGTGCCAGTAATAAATATCTTGGCTACACCTTC	CASNKYLGYTF
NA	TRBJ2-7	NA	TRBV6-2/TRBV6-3	TGTGCCAGCAGTTACGGGGTAGCGTACGAGCAGTACTTC	CASSYGVAYEQYF
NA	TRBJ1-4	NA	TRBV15	TGTGCCACTTCCTCGGGGGGGACTAATGAAAAACTGTTTTTT	CATSSGGTNEKLFF
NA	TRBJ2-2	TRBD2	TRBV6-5	TGTGCCAGCAGCCGGGGACTAGCCCCCGGGGAGCTGTTTTTT	CASSRGLAPGELFF
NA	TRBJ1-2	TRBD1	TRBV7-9	TGTGCCACCCCGGGACAGGGTTCGTGGGGCTACACCTTC	CATPGQGSWGYTF
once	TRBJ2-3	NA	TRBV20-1	TGCAGTGCTTTCGGAGATACGCAGTATTTT	CSAFGDTQYF
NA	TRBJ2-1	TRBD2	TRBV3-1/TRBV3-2	TGTGCCAGCAGCCAAGATCTGGGGACTAGACGCTACAATGAGCAGTTCTTC	CASSQDLGTRRYNEQFF
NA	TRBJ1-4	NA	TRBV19	TGTGCCAGTAGTATAGATCGACTTTTTGCAGGGAATGAAAAACTGTTTTTT	CASSIDRLFAGNEKLFF
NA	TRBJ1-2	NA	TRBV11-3	TGTGCCAGCAGCTTAGATCTAATAAGCTGTTTCGTCCGATATAACTATGGCTACACCTTC	CASSLDLISCFVRYNYGYTF
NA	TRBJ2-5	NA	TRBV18	TGTGCCAGCTCACCCTCCCGGGAGACCCAGTACTTC	CASSPSRETQYF
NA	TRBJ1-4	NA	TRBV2	TGTGCCAGCAGTGAACGTGGGGGCTCGGGTGAAAAACTGTTTTTT	CASSERGGSGEKLFF
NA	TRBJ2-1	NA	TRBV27	TGTGCCAGCAGTTTATCCCCCGTTCCTACGGAGAACAATGAGCAGTTCTTC	CASSLSPVPTENNEQFF
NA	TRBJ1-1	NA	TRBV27	TGTGCCAGCAGTCTACGGGAGGCAGGGGAAGCTTTCTTT	CASSLREAGEAFF
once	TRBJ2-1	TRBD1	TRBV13	TGTGCCAGCAGCTATAGGATGACAGGGGGCGCAGACTACAATGAGCAGTTCTTC	CASSYRMTGGADYNEQFF
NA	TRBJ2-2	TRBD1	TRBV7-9	TGTGCCAGCAGCCCATGGACAGGGGACACCGGGGAGCTGTTTTTT	CASSPWTGDTGELFF
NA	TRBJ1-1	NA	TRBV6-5	TGTGCCAGCAGTCGAACAGGGTGGGACACTGAAGCTTTCTTT	CASSRTGWDTEAFF
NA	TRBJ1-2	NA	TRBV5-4	TGTGCCAGCAGCTTGGCCCCCGGGATACAGAATGGCTACACCTTC	CASSLAPGIQNGYTF
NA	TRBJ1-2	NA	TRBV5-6	TGTGCCAGCAGCTCAGGGTCTTTCTATGGCTACACCTTC	CASSSGSFYGYTF
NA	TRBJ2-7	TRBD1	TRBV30	TGTGCCTGGGGGACAGGGGGTACCTACGAGCAGTACTTC	CAWGTGGTYEQYF
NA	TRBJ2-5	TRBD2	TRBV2	TGTGCCAGCAAGGGACTAGCGGAGACCCAGTACTTC	CASKGLAETQYF
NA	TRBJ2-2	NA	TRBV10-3	TGTGCCATCAGCAGGACTATGAACACCGGGGAGCTGTTTTTT	CAISRTMNTGELFF
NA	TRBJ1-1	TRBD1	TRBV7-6	TGTGCCAGCAGCCATGCCGGGACAGGGGACACTGAAGCTTTCTTT	CASSHAGTGDTEAFF
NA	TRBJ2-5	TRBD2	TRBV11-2	TGTGCCAGCAGTCATTCTAGCGGGGGCCCGTGGCTTGAGACCCAGTACTTC	CASSHSSGGPWLETQYF
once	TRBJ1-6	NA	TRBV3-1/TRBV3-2	TGTGCCAGCAGCCAGGGGGCTCGGGATTCACCCCTCCACTTT	CASSQGARDSPLHF
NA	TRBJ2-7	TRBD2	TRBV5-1	TGCGCCAGCAGCCCGGGACTAGCGGGGATCTCCTACGAGCAGTACTTC	CASSPGLAGISYEQYF
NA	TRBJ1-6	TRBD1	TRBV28	TGTGCCAGCAGTCCTACAGGGGGTTATTCACCCCTCCACTTT	CASSPTGGYSPLHF
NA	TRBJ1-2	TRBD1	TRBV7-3	TGTGCCAGCAGCTTGGGACAGGGAGATGGCTACACCTTC	CASSLGQGDGYTF
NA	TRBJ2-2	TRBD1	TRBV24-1	TGTGCCACCAGTGATTTAACAGGGGCGAACACCGGGGAGCTGTTTTTT	CATSDLTGANTGELFF
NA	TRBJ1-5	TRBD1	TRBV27	TGTGCCAGCGGCTTGGGAGGGACAGGGCGTTTAAGCCCCCAGCATTTT	CASGLGGTGRLSPQHF
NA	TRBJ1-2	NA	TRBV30	TGTGCCAGCTCCCAGGGAGGCGCCCAATATGGCTACACCTTC	CASSQGGAQYGYTF
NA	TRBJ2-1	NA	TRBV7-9	TGTGCCAGCAGATCAGCCGGGACTCTTGACAATGAGCAGTTCTTC	CASRSAGTLDNEQFF
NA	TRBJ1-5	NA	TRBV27	TGTGCCAGCAGTTTATTGCGGGGGAGGCAGCCCCAGCATTTT	CASSLLRGRQPQHF
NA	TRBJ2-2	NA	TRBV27	TGTGCCAGCAGTTTATCGGGGGAGGTCGAGCTGTTTTTT	CASSLSGEVELFF
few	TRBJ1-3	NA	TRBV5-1	TGCGCCAGCAGCTTGTCAGGGCAAGACTTTGGAAACACCATATATTTT	CASSLSGQDFGNTIYF
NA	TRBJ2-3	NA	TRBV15	TGTGCCACCAGCAGAAACCGAGGCTCCGGTACTAGCACAGATACGCAGTATTTT	CATSRNRGSGTSTDTQYF
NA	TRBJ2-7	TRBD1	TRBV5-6	TGTGCCAGCAGCTTCGGCTGGACAGGGGGCGAGCAGTACTTC	CASSFGWTGGEQYF
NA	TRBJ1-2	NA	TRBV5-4	TGTGCCAGCAGCTTGGATGACAGTCTTAGGAATGGCTACACCTTC	CASSLDDSLRNGYTF
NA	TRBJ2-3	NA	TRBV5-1	TGCGCCAGCAGCTTTGGCCAGGGGACAGATACGCAGTATTTT	CASSFGQGTDTQYF
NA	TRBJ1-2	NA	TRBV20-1	TGCAGTGCTAGTCTCGCTAACTATGGCTACACCTTC	CSASLANYGYTF
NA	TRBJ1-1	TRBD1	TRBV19	TGTGCCAGTAGTATAACCGGCAGGGGGTACCACACTGAAGCTTTCTTT	CASSITGRGYHTEAFF
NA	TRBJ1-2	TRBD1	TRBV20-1	TGCAGTGCTAGTTCAGACAGGGGGATAGGTAACTATGGCTACACCTTC	CSASSDRGIGNYGYTF
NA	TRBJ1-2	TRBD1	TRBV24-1	TGTGCCATCTCGACAGGGGGCAACTATGGCTACACCTTC	CAISTGGNYGYTF